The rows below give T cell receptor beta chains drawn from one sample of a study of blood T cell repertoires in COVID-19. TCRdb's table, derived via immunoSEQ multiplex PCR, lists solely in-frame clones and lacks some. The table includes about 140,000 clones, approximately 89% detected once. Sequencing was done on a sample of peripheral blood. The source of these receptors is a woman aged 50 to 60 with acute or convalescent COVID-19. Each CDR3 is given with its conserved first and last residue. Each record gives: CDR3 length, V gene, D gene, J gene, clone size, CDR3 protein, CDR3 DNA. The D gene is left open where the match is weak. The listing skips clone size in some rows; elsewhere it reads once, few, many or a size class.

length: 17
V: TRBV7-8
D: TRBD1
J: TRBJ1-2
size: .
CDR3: CASTDTLDRVVWDGYTF
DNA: TGTGCCAGCACCGATACATTAGACAGGGTGGTGTGGGATGGCTACACCTTC

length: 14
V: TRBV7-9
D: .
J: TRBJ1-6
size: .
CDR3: CASSTGPGISPLHF
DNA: TGTGCCAGCAGTACTGGACCAGGGATTTCACCCCTCCACTTT

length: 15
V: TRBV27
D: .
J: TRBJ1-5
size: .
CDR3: CASSLTGVGNQPQHF
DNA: TGTGCCAGCAGTTTAACGGGGGTGGGCAATCAGCCCCAGCATTTT

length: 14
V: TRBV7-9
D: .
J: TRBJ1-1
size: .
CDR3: CASSLRGLNTEAFF
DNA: TGTGCCAGCAGCTTAAGGGGGTTGAACACTGAAGCTTTCTTT

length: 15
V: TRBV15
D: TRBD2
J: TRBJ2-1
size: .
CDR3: CATSRATSGVREQFF
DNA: TGTGCCACCAGCAGGGCGACTAGCGGGGTGAGGGAGCAGTTCTTC

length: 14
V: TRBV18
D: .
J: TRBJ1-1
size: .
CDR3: CASSPGTPNTEAFF
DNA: TGTGCCAGCTCACCAGGCACACCGAACACTGAAGCTTTCTTT

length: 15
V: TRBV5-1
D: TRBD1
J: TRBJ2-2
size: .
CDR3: CASSQRQGATGELFF
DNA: TGCGCCAGCAGCCAAAGACAGGGGGCCACCGGGGAGCTGTTTTTT

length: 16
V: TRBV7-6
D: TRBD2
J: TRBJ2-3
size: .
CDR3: CASSLAIPSGTDTQYF
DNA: TGTGCCAGCAGCTTAGCGATTCCTAGCGGGACAGATACGCAGTATTTT

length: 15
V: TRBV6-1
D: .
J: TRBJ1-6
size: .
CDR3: CASSEGSPGNSPLHF
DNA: TGTGCCAGCAGTGAAGGCAGCCCGGGAAATTCACCCCTCCACTTT

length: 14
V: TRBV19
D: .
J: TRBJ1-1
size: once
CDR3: CASSIRQGGTEAFF
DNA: TGTGCCAGTAGTATAAGGCAGGGCGGCACTGAAGCTTTCTTT

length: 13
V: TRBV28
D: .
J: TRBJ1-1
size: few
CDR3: CASSLISGTEAFF
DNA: TGTGCCAGCAGTTTAATATCCGGCACTGAAGCTTTCTTT